Presented here are 27 T cell receptor beta chains from one specimen sequenced in a study of blood T cells in healthy people across ages (dated by TCRdb to the mid-2010s). Receptor amplification or capture employed 5' RACE. The data were produced on an Illumina HiSeq 2500. The second PCR ran for roughly 7 to 12 cycles and used a J-beta primer mix along with a sample-barcoded 5' primer. The public reads were reprocessed in TCRdb via fastp at Q25 and MiXCR, keeping in-frame beta chains. Entries that share a CDR3 protein sequence are merged under the most common genes and DNA. The sample table contains roughly 700,000 distinct CDR3 sequences; only one count was recorded for 32% of them. The ten largest account for 15% of the sample. Sample: blood. Receptors were obtained from a woman older than 75 in good health. Donor details come from another sample of the same person, matched by shared clones.

This clonotype was seen many times. The chain couples TRBV28 to TRBJ2-1, with TRBD1 identical over 7 bases. CDR1 and CDR2 from the germline V gene are MDHEN and SYDVKM. J lost 8 bases, V lost 2 bases, and 9 bases had no gene match. The CDR3 consists of 15 residues. This CDR3 is CASSLRGGPVDEQFF. The CDR3 DNA reads TGTGCCAGCAGTTTAAGAGGGGGCCCCGTGGATGAGCAGTTCTTC.

The genes are TRBV29-1 and TRBJ2-7, with 7 nucleotides matching TRBD1. The CDR3 extends over 12 amino acids. Trimming at V came to 7 bases and at J to 0 bases, leaving 3 bases not matched to a gene. Germline-derived CDR1 and CDR2 are SQVTM and ANQGSEA. Written as DNA, the CDR3 is TGCAGCGCATGGGACAGCTCCTACGAGCAGTACTTC. Translating gives CSAWDSSYEQYF.

This clonotype was seen at least ten times. V and J are TRBV2 and TRBJ2-1, with TRBD2 matching 10 bases. CDR3 length: 14 residues. The germline V gene has CDR1 SNHLY and CDR2 FYNNEI. The CDR3 DNA reads TGTGCGGGCAAGAGCGGGGGGGCGTGGAATGAGCAGTTCTTC. It codes for CAGKSGGAWNEQFF. Using reference TRBV2 and TRBJ2-1 for the parts outside the CDR3, the full variable domain is EPEVTQTPSHQVTQMGQEVILRCVPISNHLYFYWYRQILGQKVEFLVSFYNNEISEKSEIFDDQFSVERPDGSNFTLKIRSTKLEDSAMYFCAGKSGGAWNEQFFGPGTRLTVL.

This clonotype was seen a few times. This chain uses TRBV5-4 with TRBJ1-1; D possibly corresponds to TRBD1 (5 bases). This CDR3 contains 14 residues. V shed 3 bases and J shed 2 bases, with 11 bases lying between them. The germline CDR1 and CDR2 sequences are SGHNT and YYREEE (reference sequence). The CDR3 nucleotides read TGTGCCAGCAGCTGGGGCCAGCTAAACACTGAAGCTTTCTTT. Its protein is CASSWGQLNTEAFF.

There are a few counts of this clonotype. This chain uses TRBV15 with TRBJ2-7, with 9 nucleotides matching TRBD2. This CDR3 contains 15 residues. CDR1 is LNHNV, CDR2 YYDKDF, per germline (reference sequence). The ends lost 0 bases at V and 2 bases at J; junction bases unmatched: 2. This CDR3 is CATSREAGGPYEQYF. CDR3 in DNA: TGTGCCACCAGCAGAGAGGCGGGAGGGCCCTACGAGCAGTACTTC.

About this clonotype: This clone may be a read error of a much larger clone one base away. The J gene is TRBJ2-1, the V gene TRBV7-2; D is possibly TRBD2 (7 bases). The J call may be incorrect, as the DNA end agrees better with TRBJ2-7. CDR3 length: 17 amino acids. Germline V lookup: CDR1 SGHTA, CDR2 FQGNSA. CDR3: CASSTRGASVSYNEQYF. CDR3 sequence (DNA): TGTGCCAGCAGCACCCGGGGGGCCTCTGTCTCCTACAATGAGCAGTACTTC.

CDR3 amino acids: CASSLVYGNEQFF. The CDR3 nucleotides are TGTGCCAGCAGCTTAGTTTACGGCAATGAGCAGTTCTTC. This chain links TRBV7-2 with TRBJ2-1; D gene uncertain. The V end was cut by 1 base, the J end by 6 bases, with 7 bases between. This CDR3 contains 13 residues. Germline V gene lookup returns CDR1 SGHTA and CDR2 FQGNSA.

This clonotype was recorded many times. This rearrangement joins TRBV20-1 to TRBJ2-3; 10 nucleotides align to TRBD2. The CDR3 has 17 residues. Germline V gives CDR1 DFQATT, CDR2 SNEGSKA (reference sequence). Trimming cost V 5 bases and J 2 bases; bases outside gene matches: 13. DNA of the CDR3: TGCAGTGCTGCCCCAGCCCGGCTAGCGGGGGACACAGATACGCAGTATTTT. As protein: CSAAPARLAGDTDTQYF.

This clonotype was detected many times. This rearrangement joins TRBV9 to TRBJ1-1; D may be TRBD1 (5 bases). V lost 3 bases and J 5 bases, leaving 20 bases between the germline ends. The CDR3 loop spans 16 amino acids. Germline V gives CDR1 SGDLS, CDR2 YYNGEE. CDR3 coding DNA: TGTGCCAGCAGCGAAGGAGGAGGGGCCCGTGGGACTGAAGCTTTCTTT. Translated: CASSEGGGARGTEAFF.

The table lists this clonotype with many counts. V and J are TRBV20-1 and TRBJ1-2; D possibly corresponds to TRBD1 (6 bases). The V gene lost 6 bases and the J gene lost 6 bases, with 20 bases spanning the gap. This CDR3 is built from 14 residues. CDR1 is DFQATT, CDR2 SNEGSKA, per germline (reference sequence). The CDR3 DNA is TGCAGTGCGTCCCGGGGGGGGCCCTTAGATGGCTACACCTTC. It specifies CSASRGGPLDGYTF.

The chain combines TRBV6-1 with TRBJ1-4, with a tentative D call TRBD1 (5 bases). CDR1 MNHNS and CDR2 SASEGT come from the germline V gene. The CDR3 covers 13 residues. Trimming stripped 6 bases from V and 1 base from J, with 6 bases between. The CDR3 DNA reads as TGTGCCAGCAGGGGGCAAACTAATGAAAAACTGTTTTTT. Translation gives CASRGQTNEKLFF.

This clonotype was seen a few times. The genes are TRBV4-1 and TRBJ2-4; D ambiguous. TRBJ2-7 matches the DNA end more closely, so the J call is doubtful. This CDR3 region has 15 residues. The germline V gene encodes CDR1 MGHRA and CDR2 YSYEKL. The CDR3 DNA is TGCGCCAGCAGCCTAGACGTAGCTCCATATTACGAGCAGTACTTC. Its translation is CASSLDVAPYYEQYF.

The chain combines TRBV12-3 or TRBV12-4 with TRBJ2-3, with TRBD2 as a possible D gene (5 bases). V dropped 4 bases and J dropped 15 bases, with 23 bases sitting between them. The CDR3 extends over 14 amino acids. The CDR3 reads CASSYESSADVEYF. The DNA for the CDR3 is TGTGCCAGCAGTTACGAAAGTAGCGCAGATGTGGAATATTTT.

This clonotype was observed many times. The chain combines TRBV6-1 with TRBJ2-3; TRBD1 agrees at 8 bases. Germline CDR1 reads MNHNS; CDR2 reads SASEGT. J was trimmed by 5 bases and V by 7 bases; bases with no gene match: 5. The CDR3 runs 13 residues. The CDR3 here is CASTGQVGDTQYF. The DNA for the CDR3 is TGTGCCAGCACGGGACAGGTAGGAGATACGCAGTATTTT.

The chain carries TRBV9 and TRBJ1-5; tentatively, D is TRBD1 (5 bases). Germline CDR1 SGDLS, CDR2 YYNGEE. This CDR3 has 13 residues. V was cut by 1 base and J by 9 bases, with 11 bases left in between. CDR3 region: CASSVLNTGPQHF. The DNA for the CDR3 is TGTGCCAGCAGCGTACTAAACACAGGGCCCCAGCATTTT.

This chain connects TRBV7-2 to TRBJ2-1, with 11 bases aligning to TRBD2. This CDR3 spans 16 amino acids. CDR1 SGHTA and CDR2 FQGNSA come from the germline V gene. Germline trimming cut 3 bases from V and 4 bases from J; bases unmatched to any gene: 5. The CDR3 is CASSFEGTSGYNEQFF. The DNA for the CDR3 is TGTGCCAGCAGCTTTGAGGGGACTAGCGGTTACAATGAGCAGTTCTTC. Variable domain in full (rest from reference TRBV7-2 and TRBJ2-1): GAGVSQSPSNKVTEKGKDVELRCDPISGHTALYWYRQSLGQGLEFLIYFQGNSAPDKSGLPSDRFSAERTGGSVSTLTIQRTQQEDSAVYLCASSFEGTSGYNEQFFGPGTRLTVL.

This clonotype was seen ten or more times. The chain combines TRBV7-9 with TRBJ1-2; 10 bases match TRBD1. Per the germline V gene, CDR1 is SEHNR and CDR2 is FQNEAQ (reference sequence). V trimming: 1 base; J trimming: 5 bases; junction bases outside the gene matches: 4. This CDR3 comprises 15 residues. CDR3 amino acids: CASSLGTGGMYGYTF. Here the CDR3 DNA reads TGTGCCAGCAGCTTAGGGACAGGGGGAATGTATGGCTACACCTTC.

This clonotype has a handful of counts. J is TRBJ2-3 and V is TRBV20-1, with TRBD2 identical over 10 bases. The CDR3 is 16 amino acids. Germline assignment: CDR1 DFQATT and CDR2 SNEGSKA (reference sequence). The ends lost 3 bases at V and 3 bases at J; junction bases unmatched: 9. CDR3 coding DNA: TGCAGTGCTAGGGAGCGGGGGGGCCTAAGGACAGATACGCAGTATTTT. Its translation is CSARERGGLRTDTQYF.

This clonotype was found many times. This chain connects TRBV20-1 to TRBJ2-5; tentative D call: TRBD1 (5 bases). Trimming pared 4 bases from V and 2 bases from J, leaving 14 bases between. CDR1 and CDR2 from the germline V gene are DFQATT and SNEGSKA (reference sequence). This CDR3 is built from 14 residues. CDR3 amino acids: CSAIGWRQQETQYF. The CDR3 DNA reads TGCAGTGCTATCGGGTGGAGACAGCAAGAGACCCAGTACTTC.

This clonotype was recorded many times. The rearrangement uses TRBV12-3 or TRBV12-4 and TRBJ2-1; no clear D. This CDR3 contains 11 residues. V lost 6 bases, J lost 8 bases, and 8 bases lay in between. CDR3 loop: CASSLSDEQFF. CDR3 coding DNA: TGTGCCAGCAGCCTCAGCGATGAGCAGTTCTTC.

This chain links TRBV5-1 with TRBJ2-3, with 12 bases fitting TRBD2. CDR1 is SGHRS and CDR2 is YFSETQ in the germline V gene. V was clipped by 0 bases and J by 9 bases; unmatched bases: 8. The CDR3 runs to 16 residues. The CDR3 bases are TGCGCCAGCAGCTTGGCCTTCGGTCTAGCGGGGGGGACGCAGTATTTT. Translation gives CASSLAFGLAGGTQYF.

In the case of this clonotype: A much more abundant neighbour one base away suggests this may be a read error. This chain joins TRBV7-3 and TRBJ2-3; 8 nucleotides agree with TRBD1. The germline gives CDR1 SGHTA, CDR2 FQGTGA. CDR3 length equals 16 residues. For the CDR3, the DNA is TGTGCCAGCAGCTTAGGCGGGACAGGAGGCACAGATATGCAGTATTTT. Its translation is CASSLGGTGGTDMQYF.

This clonotype was detected many times. This chain's CDR3 is CASSPRQLVPTNEKLFF. In DNA form, the CDR3 reads TGTGCCAGCAGCCCCAGACAGTTAGTTCCAACTAATGAAAAACTGTTTTTT. The chain links TRBV7-2 to TRBJ1-4; D possibly corresponds to TRBD1 (5 bases). V was clipped by 5 bases and J by 0 bases, with 16 bases between them. Germline-derived CDR1 and CDR2 are SGHTA and FQGNSA. The CDR3 length is 17 residues.

The V and J genes are TRBV20-1 and TRBJ2-1; TRBD2 aligns across 9 bases. This CDR3 region has 15 residues. After removal of 3 bases from V and 4 bases from J, the junction contained 7 bases not matched to a gene. CDR1 is DFQATT and CDR2 is SNEGSKA in the germline V gene (reference sequence). The CDR3, as DNA: TGCAGTGCTAGGATTAGCGGGAGACTGTACAATGAGCAGTTCTTC. Its protein is CSARISGRLYNEQFF.

This clonotype was picked up many times. The gene calls are TRBV5-1 and TRBJ2-5; 8 positions agree with TRBD1. Germline V gene sequence: CDR1 SGHRS, CDR2 YFSETQ. The V gene end was trimmed by 5 bases and the J gene end by 4 bases; junction bases not matched to a gene: 7. CDR3 length equals 14 residues. The CDR3 sequence is CASRDPGGGETQYF. The CDR3 DNA follows: TGCGCCAGCAGGGACCCAGGGGGCGGAGAGACCCAGTACTTC.

This clonotype was observed at least ten times. The chain recombines TRBV20-1 with TRBJ2-3, with D possibly being TRBD1 or TRBD2 (5 bases each). Germline assignment: CDR1 DFQATT and CDR2 SNEGSKA (reference sequence). The V gene lost 4 bases and the J gene lost 4 bases, with 12 bases spanning the gap. This CDR3 has 13 amino acids. This chain's CDR3 is CSAKGRSADTQYF. Written as DNA, the CDR3 is TGCAGTGCTAAGGGACGAAGCGCAGATACGCAGTATTTT.

In regard to this clonotype: This could be a read error, since a much larger clone is one nucleotide away. The chain recombines TRBV3-1 with TRBJ2-1, with D unclear. The end of the DNA is better explained by TRBJ2-7, so the J call may be wrong. The CDR3 covers 16 residues. Germline loops: CDR1 LGHDT, CDR2 YNNKEL (reference sequence). CDR3 nucleotides: TGTGCCAGCAGCCAAGGTCCTACGAGCTCCTACAATGAGCAGTACTTC. Residues: CASSQGPTSSYNEQYF.